These 29 T cell receptor beta chains came from one sample sequenced in a study of blood T cell repertoires in COVID-19. Profiled with immunoSEQ multiplex PCR; TCRdb holds only in-frame clones, not every one. The sample consists of about 240,000 clones, around 86% of them appearing once. Source material: peripheral blood. The receptors here all came from a woman aged 55-75 years with active or convalescent COVID-19.

The chain recombines TRBV7-3 with TRBJ2-1; 8 nucleotides match TRBD2. Germline V gene data show CDR1 as SGHTA and CDR2 as FQGTGA. J gave up 7 bases and V 5 bases, and 10 bases lay outside the gene matches. This CDR3 spans 15 amino acids. The CDR3 DNA sequence: TGTGCCAGCAGCGAAGAACGGGGGGGTTATAATGAGCAGTTCTTC. Residues: CASSEERGGYNEQFF.

The J gene is TRBJ2-7, the V gene TRBV5-1; 8 bases line up with TRBD2. After removal of 4 bases from V and 6 bases from J, the junction contained 12 bases not matched to a gene. Germline CDR1 reads SGHRS; CDR2 reads YFSETQ. The CDR3 is 15 amino acids. The CDR3 coding sequence is TGCGCCAGCAGCCACCTAGAGCGGGGGCAGGGCGAGCAGTACTTC. Translation gives CASSHLERGQGEQYF.

The chain recombines TRBV19 with TRBJ1-1; no clear D gene. V gave up 5 bases and J gave up 2 bases, with 6 bases separating them. The germline gives CDR1 LNHDA, CDR2 SQIVND (reference sequence). There are 12 residues in the CDR3. Written as DNA, the CDR3 is TGTGCCAGTAGTGAGACAAACACTGAAGCTTTCTTT. Residues: CASSETNTEAFF. The whole variable domain, filled in from reference TRBV19 and TRBJ1-1, reads DGGITQSPKYLFRKEGQNVTLSCEQNLNHDAMYWYRQDPGQGLRLIYYSQIVNDFQKGDIAEGYSVSREKKESFPLTVTSAQKNPTAFYLCASSETNTEAFFGQGTRLTVV.

The chain links TRBV6-5 to TRBJ2-1; 9 nucleotides agree with TRBD2. V gave up 0 bases and J gave up 6 bases; unmatched junction bases: 6. This CDR3 has 16 residues. The germline V gene encodes CDR1 MNHEY and CDR2 SVGAGI. In DNA form, the CDR3 reads TGTGCCAGCAGTTACTCGATTGCGGGGGGGCCCAATGAGCAGTTCTTC. This sequence encodes CASSYSIAGGPNEQFF.

The V gene is TRBV13, the J gene TRBJ1-3, with D maybe TRBD1 (5 bases). This CDR3 is 15 amino acids long. V lost 5 bases and J 4 bases, leaving 15 bases between the germline ends. Germline V CDR1 and CDR2: PRHDT, FYEKMQ (reference sequence). The CDR3 is CASSPGRGTGNTIYF. Here the CDR3 DNA reads TGTGCCAGCAGCCCAGGGCGGGGGACGGGAAACACCATATATTTT.

The chain is built from TRBV30 and TRBJ1-3, with 7 bases lining up with TRBD1. The CDR3 is made up of 14 amino acids. Trimming cost V 4 bases and J 3 bases; bases outside gene matches: 6. CDR1 and CDR2 (germline): GTSNPN, SVGIG (reference sequence). The CDR3 reads CAWTRGAGGNTIYF. The DNA for the CDR3 is TGTGCCTGGACCAGGGGGGCAGGTGGAAACACCATATATTTT.

Comments on this clone: This may stem from a read error, because a much larger clone lies one nucleotide away. Distinct nucleotide sequences in the sample also encode this CDR3. The chain recombines TRBV6-5 with TRBJ2-7; 10 positions agree with TRBD1. The CDR3 loop spans 15 amino acids. The V and J ends lost 0 bases and 4 bases, in that order; junction bases with no gene match: 3. Germline CDR1 and CDR2: MNHEY and SVGAGI. The CDR3 spells CASSYSRDRGYEQYF. The CDR3 coding sequence is TGTGCCAGCAGTTACTCCCGGGACAGGGGTTACGAGCAGTACTTC.

This clone was counted ten times or more. The chain has TRBV11-3 and TRBJ2-1; 16 bases are a match to TRBD2. This CDR3 has 14 amino acids. The trim removed 5 bases at V and 13 bases at J, leaving 5 bases unmatched. Germline CDR1 SGHNT, CDR2 YENEEA. Here the CDR3 DNA reads TGTGCCAGCAGCCAGGGACTAGCGGGGGGGCAACAGTTCTTC. Residues: CASSQGLAGGQQFF.

The CDR3 bases are TGTGCCACCAGCAGAGGCTCTAGCGGGGCCCAAGAGACCCAGTACTTC. This sequence encodes CATSRGSSGAQETQYF. This chain connects TRBV15 to TRBJ2-5; TRBD2 aligns across 9 bases. In germline, CDR1 is LNHNV, CDR2 YYDKDF (reference sequence). The trim removed 1 base at V and 1 base at J, leaving 4 bases unmatched. This CDR3 is built from 16 residues.

V gene TRBV24-1 combines with J gene TRBJ1-5, with a possible D match to TRBD1 (5 bases). In germline, CDR1 is KGHDR, CDR2 SFDVKD. CDR3 size: 17 residues. V was pared by 0 bases and J by 3 bases, with 14 bases between. CDR3 in amino acids: CATSDLPFQGFNQPQHF. The CDR3 region has the DNA TGTGCCACCAGTGATTTGCCTTTTCAGGGTTTCAATCAGCCCCAGCATTTT.

The V and J genes are TRBV14 and TRBJ1-2; 7 nucleotides match TRBD1. The CDR3 loop spans 13 amino acids. Germline lookup yields CDR1 SGHDN and CDR2 FVKESK. Trimming at V came to 4 bases and at J to 3 bases, leaving 2 bases not matched to a gene. CDR3 sequence: CASSPGTDYGYTF. The CDR3 DNA follows: TGTGCCAGCAGCCCGGGGACAGACTATGGCTACACCTTC.

This clone appeared a few times. A far larger clone differs by one base, so this is likely a read error. The sample has other DNA sequences that encode this CDR3 too. The gene calls are TRBV7-3 and TRBJ2-1; D perhaps matches TRBD1 (7 bases). This CDR3 spans 15 amino acids. Trimming shortened V by 5 bases and J by 5 bases, and 16 bases separated the two germline ends. CDR1 and CDR2 (germline): SGHTA, FQGTGA. CDR3 amino acids: CASSARGAGHNEQFF. The CDR3 bases are TGTGCCAGCAGCGCCAGGGGGGCGGGACACAATGAGCAGTTCTTC.

This clone was seen more than once but under ten times. The rearrangement links TRBV5-1 to TRBJ2-7; no clear D. Deletions cut 5 bases from V and 2 bases from J, with 14 bases between. This CDR3 region has 14 residues. From germline, CDR1 is SGHRS and CDR2 YFSETQ. As DNA, the CDR3 is TGCGCCAGCAGTTTAAGCCTGATGACCTACGAGCAGTACTTC. Its translation is CASSLSLMTYEQYF.

The chain has TRBV29-1 and TRBJ1-2; 8 bases agree with TRBD1. Looked up from germline, CDR1 is SQVTM and CDR2 is ANQGSEA. This CDR3 has 14 residues. After removal of 4 bases from V and 3 bases from J, the junction contained 7 bases not matched to a gene. The CDR3 coding sequence is TGCAGCGTTGGTGGACAGGGAAAGGACTATGGCTACACCTTC. Its protein product is CSVGGQGKDYGYTF.

The chain links TRBV21-1 to TRBJ2-5; TRBD2 is the table's D call and was not checked against the DNA. TRBV21-1 is assigned pseudogene status. The CDR3 consists of 18 residues. The CDR3 loop reads CASSPGTSGGATPETQYF. The CDR3 DNA follows: TGTGCCAGCAGCCCCGGGACTAGCGGGGGGGCTACCCCAGAGACCCAGTACTTC.

This chain joins TRBV5-1 and TRBJ1-2, with a weak D call TRBD1 (5 bases). Between the trimmed V and J ends, which lost 1 base and 4 bases, there was a span of 14 bases. The CDR3 loop spans 15 amino acids. Germline V gene lookup returns CDR1 SGHRS and CDR2 YFSETQ. The CDR3, as DNA: TGCGCCAGCAGCTTGTCGGGGGACGGAGTCTATGGCTACACCTTC. It encodes CASSLSGDGVYGYTF.

The rearrangement uses TRBV5-1 and TRBJ2-7, with 8 nucleotides matching TRBD1. This CDR3 comprises 15 residues. The germline V gene encodes CDR1 SGHRS and CDR2 YFSETQ. V shed 4 bases and J 4 bases; nucleotides not matched to a gene: 10. This CDR3 is CASSTGQGTWYEQYF. The CDR3 nucleotides are TGCGCCAGCAGCACCGGACAGGGAACATGGTACGAGCAGTACTTC.

The rearrangement joins TRBV27 to TRBJ2-7, with 9 bases aligning to TRBD2. The length of the CDR3 is 15 residues. J lost 4 bases, V lost 6 bases, and 10 bases had no gene match. The germline CDR1 and CDR2 sequences are MNHEY and SMNVEV (reference sequence). In DNA form, the CDR3 reads TGTGCCAGCAGCAAACCCGGGACTAGCAGGTACGAGCAGTACTTC. As protein: CASSKPGTSRYEQYF.

This clone was counted a single time. The J gene is TRBJ2-1, the V gene TRBV7-2; 11 bases match TRBD2. This CDR3 contains 16 residues. Germline V gene data show CDR1 as SGHTA and CDR2 as FQGNSA. The ends lost 0 bases at V and 9 bases at J; junction bases unmatched: 7. In nucleotides, the CDR3 is TGTGCCAGCAGCTTAGCGGGGCTAGCGGGGGGCGCTGAGCAGTTCTTC. Its protein is CASSLAGLAGGAEQFF. Variable domain in full (rest from reference TRBV7-2 and TRBJ2-1): GAGVSQSPSNKVTEKGKDVELRCDPISGHTALYWYRQSLGQGLEFLIYFQGNSAPDKSGLPSDRFSAERTGGSVSTLTIQRTQQEDSAVYLCASSLAGLAGGAEQFFGPGTRLTVL.

Written as DNA, the CDR3 is TGTGCCAGCAGCGCCATGGCCCCACGCTATGGCTACACCTTC. Its protein is CASSAMAPRYGYTF. The chain is built from TRBV2 and TRBJ1-2; D is unclear. Germline lookup yields CDR1 SNHLY and CDR2 FYNNEI. The CDR3 covers 14 residues. V lost 6 bases to trimming and J lost 4 bases, with 15 bases between them.

This clone was counted between two and nine times. The V call is TRBV6-1, the J call TRBJ1-5; weak D call: TRBD1 (6 bases). The CDR3 runs 14 residues. Deletions cut 3 bases from V and 11 bases from J, with 17 bases between. Germline CDR1 MNHNS, CDR2 SASEGT. The CDR3 nucleotides are TGTGCCAGCAGTGAGGGGCCAACAGGGTTGGCCCAGCATTTT. This translates into CASSEGPTGLAQHF.

The chain joins TRBV7-9 to TRBJ1-1; 7 bases fit TRBD1. The trim removed 5 bases at V and 4 bases at J, leaving 1 base unmatched. CDR1 is SEHNR, CDR2 FQNEAQ, per germline (reference sequence). CDR3 length: 12 residues. CDR3 in amino acids: CASSPGGTEAFF. The DNA for the CDR3 is TGTGCCAGCAGCCCAGGGGGCACTGAAGCTTTCTTT.

Concerning this clone: This same CDR3 is encoded by further DNA sequences in the sample. V is TRBV20-1 and J is TRBJ2-3, with TRBD2 as a possible D gene (5 bases). This CDR3 region has 11 residues. Trimming pared 5 bases from V and 6 bases from J, leaving 9 bases between. The V gene's germline CDR1 is DFQATT and CDR2 SNEGSKA (reference sequence). CDR3 sequence (DNA): TGCAGTGCTCCCCGGGGTGATACGCAGTATTTT. It codes for CSAPRGDTQYF.

The table lists this clone with a few counts. Other DNA sequences in this sample translate to the same CDR3. The genes are TRBV6-5 and TRBJ1-5; D perhaps matches TRBD1 (6 bases). V was cut by 7 bases and J by 0 bases, with 13 bases left in between. The CDR3 has 15 amino acids. The germline gives CDR1 MNHEY, CDR2 SVGAGI. The DNA of the CDR3 is TGTGCCAGCACCCTGACAGGAGTTAGCAATCAGCCCCAGCATTTT. It specifies CASTLTGVSNQPQHF.

J is TRBJ2-1 and V is TRBV27; D possibly corresponds to TRBD1 (6 bases). The CDR3 is 17 residues long. CDR1 is MNHEY and CDR2 is SMNVEV in the germline V gene (reference sequence). With 5 bases removed from V and 1 base from J, the gap between germline ends came to 18 bases. The CDR3 reads CASSTSPGQGSYNEQFF. DNA for the CDR3: TGTGCCAGCAGTACATCACCGGGGCAGGGGTCCTACAATGAGCAGTTCTTC.

The chain recombines TRBV2 with TRBJ1-5, with TRBD1 matching over 11 bases. The CDR3 has 15 residues. Germline V lookup: CDR1 SNHLY, CDR2 FYNNEI. Losses at the gene ends were 7 bases for V and 5 bases for J; bases not matched to a gene: 7. The CDR3: CASTGQGARDQPQHF. The CDR3 DNA is TGTGCCAGCACCGGACAGGGGGCGCGAGATCAGCCCCAGCATTTT.

This chain connects TRBV19 to TRBJ1-6, with D possibly being TRBD1 (5 bases). Germline assignment: CDR1 LNHDA and CDR2 SQIVND (reference sequence). This CDR3 has 18 amino acids. With 6 bases removed from V and 9 bases from J, the gap between germline ends came to 27 bases. The CDR3 sequence: CASSISGARAGTTSPLHF. CDR3 in DNA: TGTGCCAGTAGCATATCGGGAGCCCGGGCAGGGACGACTTCACCCCTCCACTTT. Full variable domain (rest looked up from reference TRBV19 and TRBJ1-6): DGGITQSPKYLFRKEGQNVTLSCEQNLNHDAMYWYRQDPGQGLRLIYYSQIVNDFQKGDIAEGYSVSREKKESFPLTVTSAQKNPTAFYLCASSISGARAGTTSPLHFGNGTRLTVT.

With respect to this clone: In the same sample, other DNA sequences code for this CDR3. The chain has TRBV2 and TRBJ1-5; a possible D gene is TRBD1 (6 bases). The CDR3 spans 15 residues. The V and J ends lost 0 bases and 6 bases respectively, with 12 bases between them. The germline gives CDR1 SNHLY, CDR2 FYNNEI. CDR3 sequence reads: CASSEARRGGQPQHF. The CDR3 DNA is TGTGCCAGCAGTGAAGCGAGAAGGGGGGGTCAGCCCCAGCATTTT.

The gene calls are TRBV7-9 and TRBJ2-3; 15 bases fit TRBD2. After removal of 5 bases from V and 4 bases from J, the junction contained 4 bases not matched to a gene. Germline CDR1 SEHNR, CDR2 FQNEAQ (reference sequence). This CDR3 is built from 16 residues. CDR3 in DNA: TGTGCCAGCAGCACCCGGACTAGCGGGGGGGCAGATACGCAGTATTTT. Protein product: CASSTRTSGGADTQYF.